The entry below gives a single T cell receptor beta chain sequence along with its context. Its specificity is not known. These data belong to a study of early T cells in non-severe SARS-CoV-2 infection. Whole-study findings and limits: Lookups in VDJdb leaned toward anti-spike CD8 responses and missed private and CD4 specificities.

This CDR3 is built from 16 residues. With 2 bases removed from V and 13 bases from J, the gap between germline ends came to 26 bases. MiXCR, run by TCRdb on the 5' RACE reads, gives a single entry per CDR3 protein. The data contain approximately 47,000 distinct CDR3 sequences, over 5% of them seen just once; the ten biggest clones take up under 9%. The chain employs TRBV23-1 and TRBJ1-1; D is perhaps TRBD1 (6 bases). TRBV23-1 is identified as an open reading frame with a role that is uncertain. This receptor was taken from an adult who was a healthcare worker with PCR-confirmed SARS-CoV-2 infection or an uninfected control (not recorded which). This specimen was whole blood, taken at baseline. The CDR3 nucleotides are TGCGCCAGCAGTCAACCAGGGGAGGCGGGAACACTGAAGCTTTTCTTT. Amino acids: CASSQPGEAGTLKLFF.